The 11 T cell receptor beta chains below all came from one sample that was sequenced in a study of blood T cell repertoires in COVID-19. Data came from immunoSEQ multiplex PCR; TCRdb stores just in-frame clones and leaves some out. The sample gives under 200,000 clones, more than 75% of which show up once; roughly 2.6% is in the top ten. The source material was peripheral blood. The receptors shown here come from a man aged 40-55 years with active or convalescent COVID-19.

CDR3 in DNA: TGCGCCAGCAGCCAAGAACAGGGGACCTATGGCTACACCTTC. This translates into CASSQEQGTYGYTF. The chain recombines TRBV4-1 with TRBJ1-2; 7 positions match TRBD1. The CDR3 spans 14 residues. Trimming took 0 bases from V and 4 from J; bases not matched to a gene: 2. The germline V gene encodes CDR1 MGHRA and CDR2 YSYEKL.

CDR3 loop: CASSRLWTGTSYEQYF. The CDR3 bases are TGTGCCAGCAGCCGACTTTGGACAGGGACTTCCTACGAGCAGTACTTC. The chain couples TRBV7-8 to TRBJ2-7; 8 positions match TRBD1. Germline V gene sequence: CDR1 SGHVS, CDR2 FQNEAQ. V trimming: 5 bases; J trimming: 1 base; junction bases outside the gene matches: 10. CDR3 size: 16 residues.

The V call is TRBV2, the J call TRBJ1-2; 7 bases match TRBD1. J lost 7 bases, V lost 5 bases, and 4 bases had no gene match. Germline lookup yields CDR1 SNHLY and CDR2 FYNNEI. This CDR3 spans 12 amino acids. The CDR3 reads CASSLRGAGYTF. The CDR3 coding sequence is TGTGCCAGCAGTCTCAGGGGGGCTGGCTACACCTTC.

A few counts support this clone. The chain is built from TRBV6-6 and TRBJ1-4; 11 nucleotides align to TRBD1. With 6 bases clipped from V and 7 bases from J, the junction kept 7 bases outside the gene matches. Germline values: CDR1 MNHNY, CDR2 SVGAGI (reference sequence). This CDR3 contains 15 residues. CDR3 coding DNA: TGTGCCAGCAGACCCCCCGGGACAGGGGGTGAAAAACTGTTTTTT. Encoded protein: CASRPPGTGGEKLFF.

This sequence joins TRBV10-2 and TRBJ2-3; D is perhaps TRBD1 (5 bases). In germline, CDR1 is WSHSY, CDR2 SAAADI. This CDR3 has 17 residues. V was pared by 3 bases and J by 1 base, with 17 bases between. This CDR3 reads CASSDLLKVQGTDTQYF. The CDR3 DNA reads as TGCGCCAGCAGTGACCTCCTGAAGGTACAGGGCACAGATACGCAGTATTTT.

The chain uses TRBV10-2 and TRBJ2-3; possible D gene TRBD2, 6 bases. The V end lost 5 bases, the J end lost 1 base, and 13 bases lay between the germline ends. CDR3 size: 15 residues. Per germline, CDR1 WSHSY and CDR2 SAAADI. CDR3 DNA: TGCGCCAGCAGTCCTCGGGACTCCCGCACAGATACGCAGTATTTT. Its protein product is CASSPRDSRTDTQYF.

The CDR3 nucleotides are TGTGCCAGTAGCCCACAGGGTGTGGAGACCCAGTACTTC. Residues: CASSPQGVETQYF. V gene TRBV19 combines with J gene TRBJ2-5, with D perhaps TRBD1 (6 bases). Germline V lookup: CDR1 LNHDA, CDR2 SQIVND (reference sequence). The CDR3 totals 13 residues. The V and J ends lost 6 bases and 5 bases respectively, with 13 bases between them.

This clone was counted a single time. J is TRBJ1-6 and V is TRBV19; tentatively, D is TRBD1 (6 bases). This CDR3 is built from 16 residues. V lost 5 bases, J lost 8 bases, and 19 bases lay in between. The germline gives CDR1 LNHDA, CDR2 SQIVND (reference sequence). The CDR3 protein is CASSVQGRGRDSPLHF. CDR3 DNA: TGTGCCAGTAGTGTACAGGGAAGGGGTCGAGATTCACCCCTCCACTTT. The full variable domain, rest sourced from reference TRBV19 and TRBJ1-6, is DGGITQSPKYLFRKEGQNVTLSCEQNLNHDAMYWYRQDPGQGLRLIYYSQIVNDFQKGDIAEGYSVSREKKESFPLTVTSAQKNPTAFYLCASSVQGRGRDSPLHFGNGTRLTVT.

The chain uses TRBV11-2 and TRBJ2-1; D gene unclear. Looked up from germline, CDR1 is SGHAT and CDR2 is FQNNGV. This CDR3 has 13 residues. V lost 2 bases, J lost 7 bases, and 9 bases lay in between. In nucleotides, the CDR3 is TGTGCCAGCAGCTTAAACGCACTTAATGAGCAGTTCTTC. This translates into CASSLNALNEQFF.

The CDR3 DNA is TGCGCCAGCAGCGTTGCCGGGACAGAACAAGAGACCCAGTACTTC. Protein product: CASSVAGTEQETQYF. The chain couples TRBV5-1 to TRBJ2-5; 7 bases map to TRBD1. J was trimmed by 2 bases and V by 4 bases; bases with no gene match: 8. This CDR3 is built from 15 residues. Germline V gene sequence: CDR1 SGHRS, CDR2 YFSETQ.

This chain joins TRBV30 and TRBJ1-2, with 8 bases aligning to TRBD1. The V gene end was trimmed by 6 bases and the J gene end by 8 bases; junction bases not matched to a gene: 17. Germline V CDR1 and CDR2: GTSNPN, SVGIG (reference sequence). CDR3 length: 15 residues. The CDR3 loop is CACPPGTGVSRGYTF. The DNA of the CDR3 is TGTGCCTGCCCCCCCGGGACAGGTGTGTCGAGAGGCTACACCTTC. Looking up the rest from reference TRBV30 and TRBJ1-2 gives the full variable domain: SQTIHQWPATLVQPVGSPLSLECTVEGTSNPNLYWYRQAAGRGLQLLFYSVGIGQISSEVPQNLSASRPQDRQFILSSKKLLLSDSGFYLCACPPGTGVSRGYTFGSGTRLTVV.